This TCR beta chain was documented in a study of blood T cell repertoires in COVID-19. Profiling relied on immunoSEQ multiplex PCR, and the TCRdb table lists in-frame clones only, not all of them. The sample shows 250,000 to 300,000 clones, 85% to 90% of them seen only once. The CDR3 sequence is 15 residues long. The germline gives CDR1 LGHNT, CDR2 FRNRAP. V lost 5 bases to trimming and J lost 0 bases, with 11 bases between them. The sample comprised PBMCs or T cells enriched from blood (not recorded which). The chain combines TRBV12-5 with TRBJ1-3; D is perhaps TRBD1 (6 bases). This clonotype was sampled from a man aged 40-55 years who had recovered from COVID-19. For the CDR3, the DNA is TGTGCTAGTGGTGTAAAACAGGGCTCTGGAAACACCATATATTTT. It is translated as CASGVKQGSGNTIYF.